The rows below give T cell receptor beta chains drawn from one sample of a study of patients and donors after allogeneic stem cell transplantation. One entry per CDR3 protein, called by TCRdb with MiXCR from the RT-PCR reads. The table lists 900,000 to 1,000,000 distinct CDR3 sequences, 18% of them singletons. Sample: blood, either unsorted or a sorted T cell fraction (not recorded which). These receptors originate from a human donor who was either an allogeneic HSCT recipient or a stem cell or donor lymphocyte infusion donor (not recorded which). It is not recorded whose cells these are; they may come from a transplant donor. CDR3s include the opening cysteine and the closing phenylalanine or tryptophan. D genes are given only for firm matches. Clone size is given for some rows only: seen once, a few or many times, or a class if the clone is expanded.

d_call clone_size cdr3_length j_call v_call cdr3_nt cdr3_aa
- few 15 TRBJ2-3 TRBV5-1 TGCGCCAGCAGCCAGGACACCTTAGGCACAGATACGCAGTATTTT CASSQDTLGTDTQYF
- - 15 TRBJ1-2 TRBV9 TGTGCCAGCAGCGTAGGCTCCGGGGTGAACTATGGCTACACCTTC CASSVGSGVNYGYTF
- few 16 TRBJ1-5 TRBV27 TGTGCCAGCAGTTTATTAGGACCGGGGGGAAATCAGCCCCAGCATTTT CASSLLGPGGNQPQHF
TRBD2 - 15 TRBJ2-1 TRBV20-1 TGCAGTGCTTCACATAGCGGGAGTATTTGGAATGAGCAGTTCTTC CSASHSGSIWNEQFF
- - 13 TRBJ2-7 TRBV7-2 TGTGCCAGCAGCTTAAGACTCGGATCCGAGCAGTACTTC CASSLRLGSEQYF
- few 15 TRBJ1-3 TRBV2 TGTGCCAGCAGTGAGGCAGGGGCCTCTGGAAACACCATATATTTT CASSEAGASGNTIYF
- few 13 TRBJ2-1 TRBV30 TGTGCCTGGAACGGACTTCCTTACAATGAGCAGTTCTTC CAWNGLPYNEQFF
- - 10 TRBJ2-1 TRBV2 TGTGCCGCCCGGACGGGCTGGGGATTCTTC CAARTGWGFF
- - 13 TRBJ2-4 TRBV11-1 TGTGCCAGCAGCTCCGGACTGGGGAACATTCAGTACTTC CASSSGLGNIQYF
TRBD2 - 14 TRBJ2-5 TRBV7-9 TGTGCCTGCAGCTTGCTGACTAGCCCAGAGACCCAGTACTTC CACSLLTSPETQYF
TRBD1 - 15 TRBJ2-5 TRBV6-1 TGTGCCAGCAGCCGGGACAGTCCGCGACAAGAGACCCAGTACTTC CASSRDSPRQETQYF
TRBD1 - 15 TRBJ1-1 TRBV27 TGTGCTTGGGACCTTAGGGACAGGGAGAACACTGAAGCTTTCTTT CAWDLRDRENTEAFF
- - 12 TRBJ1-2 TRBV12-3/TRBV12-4 TGTGCCAGCAGTTATCCCCCTTATGGCTACACCTTC CASSYPPYGYTF
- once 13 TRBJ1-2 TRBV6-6 TGTGCCAGCAGTTACAGGGAGGACTATGGCTACACCTTC CASSYREDYGYTF
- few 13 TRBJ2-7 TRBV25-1 TGTGCCAGCAATCTAGACAATTCCTACGAGCAGTACTTC CASNLDNSYEQYF
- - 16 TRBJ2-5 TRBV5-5 TGTGCCAGCAGCCGGGGGCCGGGGACTCTCTCAGAGACCCAGTACTTC CASSRGPGTLSETQYF
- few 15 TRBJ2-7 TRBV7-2 TGTGCCAGCAGCATTGAGCCCTTATTGTCCTACGAGCAGTACTTC CASSIEPLLSYEQYF
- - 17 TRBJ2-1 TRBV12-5 TGTGCTAGTGGTTTCCCCACACGTGGGGGCTCCTACAATGAGCAGTTCTTC CASGFPTRGGSYNEQFF
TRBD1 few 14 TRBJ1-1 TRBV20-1 TGCAGTGCTAGAGACCGGACAGGCAAAACTGAAGCTTTCTTT CSARDRTGKTEAFF
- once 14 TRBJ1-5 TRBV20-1 TGCAGTGCTAGATTTCGGGGGGGAGGGCAGCCCCAACATTTT CSARFRGGGQPQHF
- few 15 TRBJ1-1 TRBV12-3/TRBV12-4 TGTGCCAGCAGTTTAGCGCGTAGGGTTGGAACTGAAGCTTTCTTT CASSLARRVGTEAFF
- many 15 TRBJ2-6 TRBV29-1 TGCAGCACTAACGGCCCGCAGGCTGGGGCCAACGTCCTGACTTTC CSTNGPQAGANVLTF
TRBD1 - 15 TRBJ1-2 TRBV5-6 TGTGCCAGCAGCGCCCGGGACAGGGGATCCTATGGCTACACCTTC CASSARDRGSYGYTF
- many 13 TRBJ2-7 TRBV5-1 TGCGCCAGCAGCGAACAGGCCCCCCACGAGCAGTACTTC CASSEQAPHEQYF
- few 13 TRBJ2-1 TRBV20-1 TGCAGTGCCACCTCCGGCACACACAATGAGCAGTTCTTC CSATSGTHNEQFF
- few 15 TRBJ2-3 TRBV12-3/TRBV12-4 TGTGCCAGCAGTTGGAGCGGGACGACAGGAGATACGCAGTATTTT CASSWSGTTGDTQYF
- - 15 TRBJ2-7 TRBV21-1 TGTGCCACCAGACCCGGGACTAGCGGGCAGTTTGAGCAGTACTTC CATRPGTSGQFEQYF
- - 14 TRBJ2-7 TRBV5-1 TGCGCCAGCAGCAGCCGGGACGGGACCTACGAGCAGTACTTC CASSSRDGTYEQYF
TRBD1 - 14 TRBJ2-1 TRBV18 TGTGCCAGCTCACCCCTGACAGGGGGAGGTGAGCAGTTCTTC CASSPLTGGGEQFF
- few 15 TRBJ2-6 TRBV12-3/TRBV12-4 TGTGCCAGCACTCCCGGGGTCTCTGGGGCCAACGTCCTGACTTTC CASTPGVSGANVLTF
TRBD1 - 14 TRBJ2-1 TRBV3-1 TGTGCCAGCTCTCCCGGGACAGGGTCGGTTGAGCAGTTCTTC CASSPGTGSVEQFF
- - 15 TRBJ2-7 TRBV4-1 TGCGCCAGCAGCCAGATAGACATCCCCGGGTACGAGCAGTACTTC CASSQIDIPGYEQYF
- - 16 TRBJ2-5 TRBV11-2 TGTGCCAGCAGACGACTCAATGCGACTAGACAAGAGACCCAGTACTTC CASRRLNATRQETQYF
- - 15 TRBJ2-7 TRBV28 TGTGCCAGCAGTTTTAAGGGGGGCAGGTCCTACGAGCAGTACTTC CASSFKGGRSYEQYF
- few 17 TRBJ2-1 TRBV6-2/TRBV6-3 TGTGCCAGCAGTTACACCCGGGGTAGCGGACGAAACAATGAGCAGTTCTTC CASSYTRGSGRNNEQFF
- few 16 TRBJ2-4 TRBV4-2 TGTGCCAGCAGCCAAGGGAATCAACTAGCCAAAAACATTCAGTACTTC CASSQGNQLAKNIQYF
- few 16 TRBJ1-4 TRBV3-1 TGTGCCAGCAGCCAAGAGGGCCGGCAAGCGGGTGAAAAACTGTTTTTT CASSQEGRQAGEKLFF
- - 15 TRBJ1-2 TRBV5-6 TGTGCCAGCAGCTTGGCCGGGGGCACAGGGACTGGCTACACCTTC CASSLAGGTGTGYTF
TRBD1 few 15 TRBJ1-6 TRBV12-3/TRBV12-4 TGTGCCTCTCGGACAGGAACTAGCTATAATTCACCCCTCCACTTT CASRTGTSYNSPLHF
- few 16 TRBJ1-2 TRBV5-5 TGTGCCAGCAGCTTGGGGGGACGGCAGAAAAACTATGGCTACACCTTC CASSLGGRQKNYGYTF
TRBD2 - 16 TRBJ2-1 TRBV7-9 TGTGCCAGCAGCCCGCCTCTCGGGAGGGCAAACAATGAGCAGTTCTTC CASSPPLGRANNEQFF
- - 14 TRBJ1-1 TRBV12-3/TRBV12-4 TGTGCCAGCAGTCCACGACCGAGTAGGGAAAGTGATTTTTTT CASSPRPSRESDFF
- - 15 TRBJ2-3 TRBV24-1 TGTGCCACCAGTGATTTACGGACAAGCACAGATACGCAGTATTTT CATSDLRTSTDTQYF
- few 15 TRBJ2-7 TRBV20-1 TGCAGTGCTAGAGAGGCAGGGCTGAGCTCCTACGAGCAGTACTTC CSAREAGLSSYEQYF
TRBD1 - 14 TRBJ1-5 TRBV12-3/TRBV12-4 TGTGCCAGCAGTCAGACAGGGCGCAATCAGCCCCAGCATTTT CASSQTGRNQPQHF
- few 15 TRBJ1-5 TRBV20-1 TGCAGTGCTAGAGTGGAGGGCAGGGGCAATCAGCCCCAGCATTTT CSARVEGRGNQPQHF
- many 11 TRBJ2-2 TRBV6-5 TGTGCCAGCCAACGCGCCGGGGAGCTGTTTTTT CASQRAGELFF
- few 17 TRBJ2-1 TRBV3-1 TGTGCCAGCAGCCAAGATTTCGGAGCGGGCTCCTACAATGAGCAGTTCTTC CASSQDFGAGSYNEQFF